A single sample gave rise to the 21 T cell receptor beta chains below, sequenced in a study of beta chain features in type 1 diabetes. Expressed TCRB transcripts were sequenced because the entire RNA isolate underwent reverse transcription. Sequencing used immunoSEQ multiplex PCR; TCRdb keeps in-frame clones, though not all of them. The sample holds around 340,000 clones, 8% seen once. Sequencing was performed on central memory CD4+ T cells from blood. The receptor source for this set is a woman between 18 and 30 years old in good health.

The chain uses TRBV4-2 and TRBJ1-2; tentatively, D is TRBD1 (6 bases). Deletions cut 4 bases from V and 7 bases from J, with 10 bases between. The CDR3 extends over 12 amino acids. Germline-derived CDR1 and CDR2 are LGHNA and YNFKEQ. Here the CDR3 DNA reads TGTGCCAGCAGCCTCGCACAGGGTGGCTACACCTTC. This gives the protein CASSLAQGGYTF.

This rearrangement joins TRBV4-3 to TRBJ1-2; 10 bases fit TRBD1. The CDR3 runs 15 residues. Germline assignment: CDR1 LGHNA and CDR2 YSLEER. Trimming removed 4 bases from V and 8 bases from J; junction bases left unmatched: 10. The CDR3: CASSPRTGGVFGYTF. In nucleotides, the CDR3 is TGCGCCAGCAGCCCGCGGACAGGGGGGGTTTTCGGCTACACCTTC.

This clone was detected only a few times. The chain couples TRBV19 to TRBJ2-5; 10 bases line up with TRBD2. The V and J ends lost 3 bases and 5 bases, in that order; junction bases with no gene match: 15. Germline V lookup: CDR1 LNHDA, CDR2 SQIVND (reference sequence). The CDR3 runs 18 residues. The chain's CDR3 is CASSMEGSGRSSRETQYF. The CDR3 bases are TGTGCCAGTAGTATGGAGGGTAGCGGGAGGAGTTCACGGGAGACCCAGTACTTC.

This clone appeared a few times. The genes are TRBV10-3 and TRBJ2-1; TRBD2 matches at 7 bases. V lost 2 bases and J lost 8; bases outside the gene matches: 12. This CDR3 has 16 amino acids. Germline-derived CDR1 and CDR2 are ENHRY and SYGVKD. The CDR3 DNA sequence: TGTGCCATCAGTGAGCCCTCTGGCGGGAGTCCCGATGAGCAGTTCTTC. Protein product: CAISEPSGGSPDEQFF.

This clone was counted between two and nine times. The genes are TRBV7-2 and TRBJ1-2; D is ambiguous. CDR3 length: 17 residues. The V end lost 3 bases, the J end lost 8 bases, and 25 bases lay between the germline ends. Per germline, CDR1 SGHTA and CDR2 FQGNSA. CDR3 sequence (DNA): TGTGCCAGCAGCTTTTCTACGTATCAATCCTATGATGTGGGCTACACCTTC. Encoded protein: CASSFSTYQSYDVGYTF.

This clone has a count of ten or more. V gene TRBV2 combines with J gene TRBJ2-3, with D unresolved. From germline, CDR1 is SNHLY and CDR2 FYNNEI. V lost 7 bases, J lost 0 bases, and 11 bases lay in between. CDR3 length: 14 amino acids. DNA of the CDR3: TGTGCCAGCACCCCCGTGGTTAGCACAGATACGCAGTATTTT. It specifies CASTPVVSTDTQYF.

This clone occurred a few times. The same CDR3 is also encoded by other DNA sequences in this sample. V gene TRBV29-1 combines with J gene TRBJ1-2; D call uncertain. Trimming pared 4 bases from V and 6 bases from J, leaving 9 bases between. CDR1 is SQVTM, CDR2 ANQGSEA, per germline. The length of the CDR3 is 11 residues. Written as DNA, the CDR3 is TGCAGCGTTGCTGGCCAGGATGGCTACACCTTC. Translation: CSVAGQDGYTF.

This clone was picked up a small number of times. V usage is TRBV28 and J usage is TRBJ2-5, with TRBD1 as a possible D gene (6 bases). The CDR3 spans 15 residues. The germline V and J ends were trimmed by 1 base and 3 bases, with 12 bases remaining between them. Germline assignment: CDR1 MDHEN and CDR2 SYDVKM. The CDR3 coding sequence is TGTGCCAGCAGTTTATCGAGGACAGCGGAAGAGACCCAGTACTTC. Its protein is CASSLSRTAEETQYF. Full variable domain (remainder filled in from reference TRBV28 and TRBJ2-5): DVKVTQSSRYLVKRTGEKVFLECVQDMDHENMFWYRQDPGLGLRLIYFSYDVKMKEKGDIPEGYSVSREKKERFSLILESASTNQTSMYLCASSLSRTAEETQYFGPGTRLLVL.

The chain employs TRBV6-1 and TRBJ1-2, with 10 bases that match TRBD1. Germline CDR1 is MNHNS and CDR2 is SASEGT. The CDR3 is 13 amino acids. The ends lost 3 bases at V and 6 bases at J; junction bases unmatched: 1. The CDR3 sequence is CASSDGTGDGYTF. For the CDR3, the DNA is TGTGCCAGCAGTGATGGGACAGGGGATGGCTACACCTTC.

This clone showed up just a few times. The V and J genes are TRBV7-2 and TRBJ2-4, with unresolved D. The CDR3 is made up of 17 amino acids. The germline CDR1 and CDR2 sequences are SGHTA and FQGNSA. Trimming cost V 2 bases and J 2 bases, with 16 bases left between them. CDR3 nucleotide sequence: TGTGCCAGCAGCTTAACCCCCCCCGGGTTGACCAAAAACATTCAGTACTTC. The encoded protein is CASSLTPPGLTKNIQYF.

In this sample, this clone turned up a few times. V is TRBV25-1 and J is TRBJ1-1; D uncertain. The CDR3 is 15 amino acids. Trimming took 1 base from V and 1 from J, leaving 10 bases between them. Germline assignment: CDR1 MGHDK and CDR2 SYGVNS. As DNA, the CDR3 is TGTGCCAGCAGTGAATGGGCAGTTTCGAACACTGAAGCTTTCTTT. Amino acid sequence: CASSEWAVSNTEAFF.

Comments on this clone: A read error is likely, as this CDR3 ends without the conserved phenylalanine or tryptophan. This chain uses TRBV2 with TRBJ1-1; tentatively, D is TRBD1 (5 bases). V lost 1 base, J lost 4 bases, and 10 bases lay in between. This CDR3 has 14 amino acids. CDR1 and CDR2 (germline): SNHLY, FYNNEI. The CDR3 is CASSEDGGGTEAFL. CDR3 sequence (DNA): TGTGCCAGCAGTGAAGACGGGGGAGGCACTGAAGCTTTCCTT.

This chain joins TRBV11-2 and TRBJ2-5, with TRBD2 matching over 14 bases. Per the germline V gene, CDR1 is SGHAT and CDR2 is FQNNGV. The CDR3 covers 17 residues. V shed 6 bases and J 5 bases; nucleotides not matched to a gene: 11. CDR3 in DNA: TGTGCCAGCAGGGGACTAGCGGGAGATTCTGGGTTGGAGACCCAGTACTTC. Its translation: CASRGLAGDSGLETQYF.

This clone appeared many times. DNA of the CDR3: TGTGCCACCAGTTCAGACCATGCCCAAGAGACCCAGTACTTC. This encodes CATSSDHAQETQYF. The chain combines TRBV15 with TRBJ2-5; D not resolved. Trimming stripped 6 bases from V and 1 base from J, with 12 bases between. The CDR3 is made up of 14 amino acids. CDR1 is LNHNV, CDR2 YYDKDF, per germline (reference sequence).

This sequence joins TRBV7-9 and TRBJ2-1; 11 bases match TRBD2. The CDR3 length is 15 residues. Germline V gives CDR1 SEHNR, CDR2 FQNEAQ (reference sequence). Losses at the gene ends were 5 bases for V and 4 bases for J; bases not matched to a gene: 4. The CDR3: CASSRLAGSYNEQFF. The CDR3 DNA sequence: TGTGCCAGCAGCCGACTAGCGGGATCATACAATGAGCAGTTCTTC.

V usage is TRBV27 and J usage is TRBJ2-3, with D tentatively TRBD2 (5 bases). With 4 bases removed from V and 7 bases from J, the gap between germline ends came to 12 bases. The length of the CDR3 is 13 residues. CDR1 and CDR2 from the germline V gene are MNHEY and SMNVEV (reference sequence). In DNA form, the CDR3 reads TGTGCCAGCAGTTATTTCGACGGGAATACGCAGTATTTT. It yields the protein CASSYFDGNTQYF.

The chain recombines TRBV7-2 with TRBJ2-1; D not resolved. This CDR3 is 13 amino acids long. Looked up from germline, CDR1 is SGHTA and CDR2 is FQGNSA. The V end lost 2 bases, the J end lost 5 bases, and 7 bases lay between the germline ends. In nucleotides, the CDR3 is TGTGCCAGCAGCTTAAGTAACCACAATGAGCAGTTCTTC. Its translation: CASSLSNHNEQFF.

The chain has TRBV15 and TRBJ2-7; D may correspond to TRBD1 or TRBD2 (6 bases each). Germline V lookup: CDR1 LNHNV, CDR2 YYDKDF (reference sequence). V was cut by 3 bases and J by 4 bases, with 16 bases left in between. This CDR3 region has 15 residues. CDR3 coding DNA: TGTGCCACCAGCAGTAAGACTAGGGGGGATTACGAGCAGTACTTC. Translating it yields CATSSKTRGDYEQYF.

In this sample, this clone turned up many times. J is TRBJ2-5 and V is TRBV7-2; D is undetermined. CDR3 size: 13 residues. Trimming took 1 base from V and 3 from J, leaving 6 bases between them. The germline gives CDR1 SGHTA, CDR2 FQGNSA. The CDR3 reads CASSLGQKETQYF. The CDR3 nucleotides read TGTGCCAGCAGCTTAGGGCAGAAAGAGACCCAGTACTTC.

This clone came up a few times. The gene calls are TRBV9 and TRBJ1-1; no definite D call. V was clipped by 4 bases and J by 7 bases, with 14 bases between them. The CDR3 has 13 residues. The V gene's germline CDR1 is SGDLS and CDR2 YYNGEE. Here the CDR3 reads CASSFRTAGEAFF. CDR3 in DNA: TGTGCCAGCAGCTTCCGGACCGCGGGTGAAGCTTTCTTT.

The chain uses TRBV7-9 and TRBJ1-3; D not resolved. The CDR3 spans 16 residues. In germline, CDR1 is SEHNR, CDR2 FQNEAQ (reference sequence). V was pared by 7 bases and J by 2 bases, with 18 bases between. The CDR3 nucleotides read TGTGCCAGCACCCCCCGGAGGGATTCTGCTGGAAACACCATATATTTT. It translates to CASTPRRDSAGNTIYF.